A single sample is the source of the 3 T cell receptor beta chains below, sequenced in a study of blood T cell repertoires in COVID-19. Profiling relied on immunoSEQ multiplex PCR, and the TCRdb table lists in-frame clones only, not all of them. The sample has some 150,000 clones; about four fifths are singletons. Material: peripheral blood. The receptor set was obtained from a woman aged 80 or over with acute or convalescent COVID-19.

Only one count was recorded for this clone. V usage is TRBV19 and J usage is TRBJ2-5; weak D call: TRBD1 (6 bases). The V end was cut by 10 bases, the J end by 3 bases, with 18 bases between. Germline V CDR1 and CDR2: LNHDA, SQIVND (reference sequence). This CDR3 is built from 14 residues. The CDR3 nucleotides are TGTGCCACAAGGGGGTGGCAGGGTGAAGAGACCCAGTACTTC. Protein sequence: CATRGWQGEETQYF.

The chain couples TRBV7-2 to TRBJ2-5, with a weak D call TRBD2 (5 bases). From germline, CDR1 is SGHTA and CDR2 FQGNSA. The CDR3 consists of 15 residues. Trimming took 6 bases from V and 1 from J, leaving 15 bases between them. The CDR3 sequence: CASSPSLVFQETQYF. The CDR3 DNA is TGTGCCAGCAGTCCTAGCCTTGTGTTCCAAGAGACCCAGTACTTC.

This clone has only a few counts. J is TRBJ2-7 and V is TRBV6-6, with TRBD1 identical over 7 bases. V was clipped by 6 bases and J by 2 bases; unmatched bases: 7. The germline gives CDR1 MNHNY, CDR2 SVGAGI (reference sequence). The CDR3 loop spans 14 amino acids. This CDR3 is CASSPRDSTYEQYF. DNA of the CDR3: TGTGCCAGCAGCCCCCGGGACAGTACCTACGAGCAGTACTTC.